This TCR beta chain was identified during a study of T cell responses to AZD1222 COVID-19 vaccine. Study conclusions and caveats: Repertoires were obtained solely post-peak T cell response. An increase in Spike-specific TCR breadth and depth was observed after two AZD1222 doses. Seropositive status at baseline applied to only 6 or 7 AZD1222 recipients.

The J segment lost 6 bases and the V segment lost 1 base, leaving 8 bases of the junction unmatched. CDR3 size: 18 residues. Germline loops: CDR1 SGDLS, CDR2 YYNGEE. Clones were sequenced by immunoSEQ multiplex PCR, and TCRdb holds only the in-frame ones, with some missing. This table has 94,000 or so clones, 85% to 90% appearing once. Notes on this clone: The antigen remains undetermined.

The V gene is TRBV9, the J gene TRBJ2-2; TRBD2 agrees at 14 bases. The sample in question was peripheral blood, obtained on day 0 of AZD1222 vaccination. This TCR came from an adult in good health. CDR3 DNA: TGTGCCAGCAGCGTATTCGCGACTAGCGGGAGGGCCTCCGGGGAGCTGTTTTTT. Its protein product is CASSVFATSGRASGELFF. Drawing the rest from reference TRBV9 and TRBJ2-2, the complete variable domain is DSGVTQTPKHLITATGQRVTLRCSPRSGDLSVYWYQQSLDQGLQFLIQYYNGEERAKGNILERFSAQQFPDLHSELNLSSLELGDSALYFCASSVFATSGRASGELFFGEGSRLTVL.